One sample yielded the 23 T cell receptor beta chains listed below, sequenced in a study of cytomegalovirus exposure and HLA in healthy donors. It was with 60 Vbeta and 13 Jbeta primers that the PCR ran. Data came from immunoSEQ multiplex PCR; TCRdb stores just in-frame clones and leaves some out. In the table there are roughly 130,000 clones, roughly three quarters of which are singletons. Sequenced material: PBMCs. Source of these receptors: a woman in her thirties or forties in good health and CMV-seronegative.

The J gene is TRBJ2-5, the V gene TRBV7-8, with 11 nucleotides matching TRBD2. Trimming at V came to 0 bases and at J to 4 bases, leaving 7 bases not matched to a gene. The CDR3 has 17 amino acids. The germline gives CDR1 SGHVS, CDR2 FQNEAQ. The CDR3 is CASSLAAGTSGAETQYF. Here the CDR3 DNA reads TGTGCCAGCAGCTTAGCGGCTGGGACTAGCGGCGCAGAGACCCAGTACTTC.

A few counts support this clone. The V and J genes are TRBV21-1 and TRBJ2-4; TRBD1 is the table's D call and was not checked against the DNA. TRBV21-1 is an annotated pseudogene. The CDR3 is 16 amino acids. CDR3 sequence: CASSTRGGFGKNSQYF. The CDR3 coding sequence is TGTGCCAGCAGCACCCGAGGGGGCTTTGGCAAAAACAGTCAGTACTTC.

This clone came up a few times. V gene TRBV7-8 combines with J gene TRBJ2-3, with 8 bases fitting TRBD2. The V segment lost 6 bases and the J segment 0 bases; nucleotides outside the gene matches: 5. CDR1 is SGHVS, CDR2 FQNEAQ, per germline. CDR3 length: 15 amino acids. The chain's CDR3 is CASSQIAGSTDTQYF. The CDR3, as DNA: TGTGCCAGCAGTCAAATAGCGGGGAGCACAGATACGCAGTATTTT.

This clone was seen only a few times. The J gene is TRBJ1-5, the V gene TRBV28; TRBD1 might be the D (6 bases). CDR1 and CDR2 from the germline V gene are MDHEN and SYDVKM. This CDR3 spans 15 amino acids. V was pared by 6 bases and J by 5 bases, with 17 bases between. This CDR3 is CASSPRGTGDQPQHF. The CDR3 DNA reads TGTGCCAGCAGCCCCAGGGGAACAGGAGATCAGCCCCAGCATTTT.

This clone showed up just once. The J gene is TRBJ2-7, the V gene TRBV7-6, with TRBD1 as a possible D gene (6 bases). Germline assignment: CDR1 SGHVS and CDR2 FNYEAQ. CDR3 length equals 15 residues. Trimming pared 1 base from V and 3 bases from J, leaving 13 bases between. CDR3 sequence reads: CASSLGAGVGYEQYF. DNA of the CDR3: TGTGCCAGCAGCTTAGGGGCAGGGGTAGGCTACGAGCAGTACTTC.

Only a few counts were recorded for this clone. The rearrangement uses TRBV5-1 and TRBJ2-5; 8 nucleotides line up with TRBD2. From germline, CDR1 is SGHRS and CDR2 YFSETQ. The CDR3 runs 15 residues. V dropped 1 base and J dropped 0; count of bases not matched to a gene: 2. The CDR3 bases are TGCGCCAGCAGCTTGACTAGCGGCTACCAAGAGACCCAGTACTTC. This codes for CASSLTSGYQETQYF.

V and J are TRBV28 and TRBJ2-1, with 8 bases aligning to TRBD2. The J segment lost 2 bases and the V segment lost 8 bases, leaving 14 bases of the junction unmatched. Germline-derived CDR1 and CDR2 are MDHEN and SYDVKM. The CDR3 has 17 amino acids. The CDR3 spells CASVPGGGGSPYNEQFF. In DNA, the CDR3 is TGTGCCAGCGTACCCGGAGGCGGGGGGAGCCCCTACAATGAGCAGTTCTTC.

This clone was picked up one time. This chain links TRBV10-1 with TRBJ2-7, with D tentatively TRBD2 (5 bases). CDR3 length: 15 amino acids. CDR1 is WNHNN, CDR2 SYGVQD, per germline (reference sequence). V was pared by 0 bases and J by 3 bases, with 12 bases between. CDR3 residues: CASSESIASNYEQYF. The CDR3 DNA sequence: TGCGCCAGCAGTGAGTCCATAGCGTCTAACTACGAGCAGTACTTC.

The genes are TRBV5-6 and TRBJ1-2; 7 bases map to TRBD1. V shed 1 base and J 2 bases; nucleotides not matched to a gene: 2. This CDR3 region has 14 residues. The germline CDR1 and CDR2 sequences are SGHDT and YYEEEE. The CDR3 is CASSLMGQNYGYTF. CDR3 DNA: TGTGCCAGCAGCTTGATGGGACAGAACTATGGCTACACCTTC.

V usage is TRBV9 and J usage is TRBJ2-2; no clear D gene. Per the germline V gene, CDR1 is SGDLS and CDR2 is YYNGEE. V was cut by 0 bases and J by 5 bases, with 2 bases left in between. This CDR3 has 12 residues. The CDR3 reads CASSVVTGELFF. Written as DNA, the CDR3 is TGTGCCAGCAGCGTAGTAACCGGGGAGCTGTTTTTT.

V and J are TRBV6-5 and TRBJ2-5, with 13 bases matching TRBD2. The CDR3 extends over 15 amino acids. Trimming at V came to 8 bases and at J to 5 bases, leaving 8 bases not matched to a gene. Germline loops: CDR1 MNHEY, CDR2 SVGAGI. The CDR3 DNA reads as TGTGCCAGCGGTCTACTAGCGGGGGGGTCGGAGACCCAGTACTTC. It codes for CASGLLAGGSETQYF.

This chain links TRBV11-2 with TRBJ2-7; 11 bases match TRBD2. Germline loops: CDR1 SGHAT, CDR2 FQNNGV. Germline trimming cut 5 bases from V and 3 bases from J; bases unmatched to any gene: 3. The CDR3 has 14 amino acids. The CDR3 sequence is CASSPGLADYEQYF. The CDR3 coding sequence is TGTGCCAGCAGCCCGGGACTAGCGGACTACGAGCAGTACTTC.

The chain couples TRBV28 to TRBJ2-5; 8 bases match TRBD1. Trimming removed 6 bases from V and 2 bases from J; junction bases left unmatched: 8. Germline-derived CDR1 and CDR2 are MDHEN and SYDVKM. The CDR3 loop spans 15 amino acids. The CDR3 is CASSPPRDRQETQYF. As DNA, the CDR3 is TGTGCCAGCAGCCCACCCAGGGACAGGCAAGAGACCCAGTACTTC.

V is TRBV15 and J is TRBJ2-7; D may be TRBD2 (7 bases). The V gene lost 5 bases and the J gene lost 1 base, with 12 bases spanning the gap. Germline values: CDR1 LNHNV, CDR2 YYDKDF (reference sequence). The CDR3 spans 14 residues. The CDR3 coding sequence is TGTGCCACCAGCCTCGGGGGGCCTTCCTACGAGCAGTACTTC. Translation: CATSLGGPSYEQYF.

This clone was observed once. Other DNA sequences from this sample encode an identical CDR3 as well. The chain combines TRBV5-1 with TRBJ2-3; the D is unclear. The CDR3 spans 16 residues. Germline V gene sequence: CDR1 SGHRS, CDR2 YFSETQ. V was trimmed by 3 bases and J by 4 bases, leaving 18 bases between them. The CDR3 sequence: CASSSGLRNSADTQYF. In nucleotides, the CDR3 is TGCGCCAGCAGCTCAGGTCTTCGAAACAGTGCAGATACGCAGTATTTT.

The rearrangement joins TRBV5-1 to TRBJ2-1; TRBD1 is a possible D gene (6 bases). Germline CDR1 SGHRS, CDR2 YFSETQ. The CDR3 loop spans 14 amino acids. The V end lost 0 bases, the J end lost 7 bases, and 11 bases lay between the germline ends. CDR3 DNA: TGCGCCAGCAGCTTGGCCACAGGGCAAAATGAGCAGTTCTTC. This encodes CASSLATGQNEQFF. The variable domain in full, with the rest retrieved from reference TRBV5-1 and TRBJ2-1, is KAGVTQTPRYLIKTRGQQVTLSCSPISGHRSVSWYQQTPGQGLQFLFEYFSETQRNKGNFPGRFSGRQFSNSRSEMNVSTLELGDSALYLCASSLATGQNEQFFGPGTRLTVL.

The rearrangement joins TRBV5-4 to TRBJ1-1; TRBD1 matches 7 bases. CDR1 and CDR2 (germline): SGHNT, YYREEE (reference sequence). The V and J ends lost 0 bases and 10 bases, in that order; junction bases with no gene match: 9. The CDR3 extends over 14 amino acids. Written as DNA, the CDR3 is TGTGCCAGCAGCTTGGCGGGAAACAGGGGAGGAGCTTTCTTT. Its protein is CASSLAGNRGGAFF. The whole variable domain, filled in from reference TRBV5-4 and TRBJ1-1, reads ETGVTQSPTHLIKTRGQQVTLRCSSQSGHNTVSWYQQALGQGPQFIFQYYREEENGRGNFPPRFSGLQFPNYSSELNVNALELDDSALYLCASSLAGNRGGAFFGQGTRLTVV.

This CDR3 reads CATKGLAGGNEQFF. The CDR3 region has the DNA TGCGCCACAAAGGGACTAGCGGGAGGAAATGAGCAGTTCTTC. This chain connects TRBV10-1 to TRBJ2-1; TRBD2 matches 15 bases. Germline-derived CDR1 and CDR2 are WNHNN and SYGVQD (reference sequence). Trimming took 10 bases from V and 7 from J; bases not matched to a gene: 5. This CDR3 comprises 14 residues.

The gene calls are TRBV28 and TRBJ1-5; D remains unclear. V shed 3 bases and J shed 5 bases, with 11 bases lying between them. Germline V CDR1 and CDR2: MDHEN, SYDVKM. The CDR3 spans 14 residues. CDR3 loop: CASSLVQVYQPQHF. The CDR3 DNA is TGTGCCAGCAGTTTGGTCCAGGTGTATCAGCCCCAGCATTTT. The full variable domain, its missing parts supplied by reference TRBV28 and TRBJ1-5, is DVKVTQSSRYLVKRTGEKVFLECVQDMDHENMFWYRQDPGLGLRLIYFSYDVKMKEKGDIPEGYSVSREKKERFSLILESASTNQTSMYLCASSLVQVYQPQHFGDGTRLSIL.

The chain links TRBV27 to TRBJ1-2, with D unresolved. The CDR3 consists of 16 residues. Germline V gene lookup returns CDR1 MNHEY and CDR2 SMNVEV (reference sequence). Trimming removed 5 bases from V and 0 bases from J, with 16 bases in between. CDR3 nucleotides: TGTGCCAGCAGTCCCGTGGGTGAGGAGGCTAACTATGGCTACACCTTC. Translation: CASSPVGEEANYGYTF.

The rearrangement links TRBV6-1 to TRBJ2-7; a possible D gene is TRBD2 (6 bases). This CDR3 has 14 residues. Germline CDR1 is MNHNS and CDR2 is SASEGT. V dropped 4 bases and J dropped 5 bases, with 15 bases sitting between them. CDR3 protein: CASSVTSKLNEQYF. In DNA form, the CDR3 reads TGTGCCAGCAGTGTCACTAGCAAATTAAACGAGCAGTACTTC.

The V and J genes are TRBV7-6 and TRBJ2-7, with 7 positions matching TRBD1. The CDR3 has 15 residues. Germline loops: CDR1 SGHVS, CDR2 FNYEAQ. J gave up 6 bases and V 0 bases, and 8 bases lay outside the gene matches. This CDR3 reads CASSLANQQGREQYF. The CDR3 bases are TGTGCCAGCAGCTTAGCGAACCAACAGGGGCGCGAGCAGTACTTC.

This sequence joins TRBV5-1 and TRBJ1-1; 9 nucleotides line up with TRBD1. CDR3 length equals 17 residues. The trim removed 4 bases at V and 5 bases at J, leaving 15 bases unmatched. Germline CDR1 SGHRS, CDR2 YFSETQ. The CDR3 loop reads CASSPGSTGGAGTEAFF. CDR3 nucleotides: TGCGCCAGCAGCCCCGGGAGTACAGGGGGCGCAGGGACTGAAGCTTTCTTT.